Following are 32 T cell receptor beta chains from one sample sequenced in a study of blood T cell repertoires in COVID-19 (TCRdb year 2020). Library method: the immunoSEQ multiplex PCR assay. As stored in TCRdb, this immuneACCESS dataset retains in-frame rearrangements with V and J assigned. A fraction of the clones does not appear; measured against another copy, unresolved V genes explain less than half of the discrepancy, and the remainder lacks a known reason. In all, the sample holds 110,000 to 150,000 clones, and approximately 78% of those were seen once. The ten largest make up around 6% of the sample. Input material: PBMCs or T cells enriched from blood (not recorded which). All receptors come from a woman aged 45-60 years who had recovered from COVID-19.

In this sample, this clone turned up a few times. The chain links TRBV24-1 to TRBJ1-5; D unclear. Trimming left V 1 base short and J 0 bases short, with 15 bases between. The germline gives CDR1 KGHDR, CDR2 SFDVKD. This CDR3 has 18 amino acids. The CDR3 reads CATSDFAREPYSNQPQHF. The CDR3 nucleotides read TGTGCCACCAGTGATTTTGCTCGGGAGCCATATAGCAATCAGCCCCAGCATTTT.

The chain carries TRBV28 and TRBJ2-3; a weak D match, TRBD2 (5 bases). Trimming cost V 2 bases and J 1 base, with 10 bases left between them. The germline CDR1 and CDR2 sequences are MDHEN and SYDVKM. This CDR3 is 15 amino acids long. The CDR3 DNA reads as TGTGCCAGCAGTTTAGACGGGGAACGCACAGATACGCAGTATTTT. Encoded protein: CASSLDGERTDTQYF.

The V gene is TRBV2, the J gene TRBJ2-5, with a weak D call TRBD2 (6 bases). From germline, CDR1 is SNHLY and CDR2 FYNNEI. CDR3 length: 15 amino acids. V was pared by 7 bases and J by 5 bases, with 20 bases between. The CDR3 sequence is CASTSGGVVFETQYF. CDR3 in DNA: TGTGCCAGCACTTCGGGCGGGGTTGTGTTTGAGACCCAGTACTTC.

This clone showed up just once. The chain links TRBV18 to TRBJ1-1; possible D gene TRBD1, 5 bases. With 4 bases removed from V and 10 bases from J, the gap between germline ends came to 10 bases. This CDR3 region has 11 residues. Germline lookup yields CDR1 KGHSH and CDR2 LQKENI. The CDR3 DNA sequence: TGTGCCAGCTCACGCAGGGATGGAGCTTTCTTT. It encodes CASSRRDGAFF. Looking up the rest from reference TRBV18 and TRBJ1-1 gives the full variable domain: NAGVMQNPRHLVRRRGQEARLRCSPMKGHSHVYWYRQLPEEGLKFMVYLQKENIIDESGMPKERFSAEFPKEGPSILRIQQVVRGDSAAYFCASSRRDGAFFGQGTRLTVV.

CDR3 sequence: CASSLGLRTETQYF. The CDR3 DNA reads as TGTGCCAGCAGCTTAGGTCTTAGAACTGAGACCCAGTACTTC. The chain recombines TRBV7-2 with TRBJ2-5; no firm D call. CDR3 length equals 14 residues. V lost 1 base and J lost 5, with 11 bases in between. Germline CDR1 and CDR2: SGHTA and FQGNSA.

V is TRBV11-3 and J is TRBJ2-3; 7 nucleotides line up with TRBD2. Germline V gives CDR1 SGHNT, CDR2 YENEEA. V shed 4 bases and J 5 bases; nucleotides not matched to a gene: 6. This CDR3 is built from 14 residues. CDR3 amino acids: CASSSNGGGDTQYF. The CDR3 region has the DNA TGTGCCAGCAGCTCAAACGGCGGGGGAGATACGCAGTATTTT.

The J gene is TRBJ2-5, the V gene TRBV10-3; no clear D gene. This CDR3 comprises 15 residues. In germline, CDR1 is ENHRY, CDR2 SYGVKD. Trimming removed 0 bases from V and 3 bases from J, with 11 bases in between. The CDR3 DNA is TGTGCCATCAGTGAGTCGAGTGCCCGCGAAGAGACCCAGTACTTC. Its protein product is CAISESSAREETQYF.

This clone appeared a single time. The DNA of the CDR3 is TGTGCCAGTAGTATAGGTCGGGACAGTCGCTCTGGGGCCAACGTCCTGACTTTC. Protein product: CASSIGRDSRSGANVLTF. The chain employs TRBV19 and TRBJ2-6, with TRBD1 matching over 7 bases. This CDR3 comprises 18 residues. In germline, CDR1 is LNHDA, CDR2 SQIVND (reference sequence). J lost 0 bases, V lost 1 base, and 6 bases had no gene match.

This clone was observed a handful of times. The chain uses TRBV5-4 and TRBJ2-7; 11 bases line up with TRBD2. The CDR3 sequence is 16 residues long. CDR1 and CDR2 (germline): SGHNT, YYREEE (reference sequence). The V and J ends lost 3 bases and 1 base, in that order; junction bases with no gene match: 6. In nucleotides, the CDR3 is TGTGCCAGCAGCTCCCTCCTAGCGGGGGGATCCTACGAGCAGTACTTC. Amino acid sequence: CASSSLLAGGSYEQYF.

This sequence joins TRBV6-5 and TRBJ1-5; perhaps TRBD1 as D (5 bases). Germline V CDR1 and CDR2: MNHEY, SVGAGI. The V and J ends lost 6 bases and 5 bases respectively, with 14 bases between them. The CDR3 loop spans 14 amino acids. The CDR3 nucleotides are TGTGCCAGCAGCTCGGGGGTAGGGGATCAGCCCCAGCATTTT. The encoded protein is CASSSGVGDQPQHF.

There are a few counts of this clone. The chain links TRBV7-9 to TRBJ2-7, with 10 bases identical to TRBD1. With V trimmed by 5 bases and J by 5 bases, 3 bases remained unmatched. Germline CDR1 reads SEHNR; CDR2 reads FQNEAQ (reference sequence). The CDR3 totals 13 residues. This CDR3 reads CASSAGQGHEQYV. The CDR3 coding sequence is TGTGCCAGCAGCGCGGGACAGGGGCACGAGCAGTACGTC.

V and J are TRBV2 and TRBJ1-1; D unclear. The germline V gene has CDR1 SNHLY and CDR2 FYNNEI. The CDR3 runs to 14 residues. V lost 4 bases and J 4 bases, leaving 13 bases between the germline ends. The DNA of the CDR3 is TGTGCCAGCAGTGTTGGGGAGGCTAGCACTGAAGCTTTCTTT. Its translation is CASSVGEASTEAFF. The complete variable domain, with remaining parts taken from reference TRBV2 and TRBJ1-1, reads EPEVTQTPSHQVTQMGQEVILRCVPISNHLYFYWYRQILGQKVEFLVSFYNNEISEKSEIFDDQFSVERPDGSNFTLKIRSTKLEDSAMYFCASSVGEASTEAFFGQGTRLTVV.

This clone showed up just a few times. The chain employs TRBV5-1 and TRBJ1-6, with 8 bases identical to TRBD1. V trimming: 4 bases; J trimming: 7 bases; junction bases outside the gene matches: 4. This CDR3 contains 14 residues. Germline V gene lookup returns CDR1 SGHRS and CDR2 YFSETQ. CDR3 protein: CASSGQGANSPLHF. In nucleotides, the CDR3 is TGCGCCAGCAGCGGGCAGGGGGCAAATTCACCCCTCCACTTT.

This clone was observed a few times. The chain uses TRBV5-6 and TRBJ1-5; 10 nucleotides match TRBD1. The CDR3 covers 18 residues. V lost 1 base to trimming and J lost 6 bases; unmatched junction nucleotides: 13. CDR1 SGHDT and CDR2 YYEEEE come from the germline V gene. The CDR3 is CASSLLGTGVGSGQPQHF. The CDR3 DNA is TGTGCCAGCAGCTTGTTGGGGACAGGGGTTGGGTCGGGTCAGCCCCAGCATTTT.

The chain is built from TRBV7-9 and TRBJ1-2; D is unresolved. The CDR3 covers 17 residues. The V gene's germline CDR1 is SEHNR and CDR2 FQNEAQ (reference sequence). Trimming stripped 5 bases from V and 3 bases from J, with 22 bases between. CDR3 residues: CASSRWFGVTGDYGYTF. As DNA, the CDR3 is TGTGCCAGCAGCCGGTGGTTCGGGGTGACCGGGGACTATGGCTACACCTTC. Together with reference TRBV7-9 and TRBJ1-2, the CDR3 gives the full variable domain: DTGVSQNPRHKITKRGQNVTFRCDPISEHNRLYWYRQTLGQGPEFLTYFQNEAQLEKSRLLSDRFSAERPKGSFSTLEIQRTEQGDSAMYLCASSRWFGVTGDYGYTFGSGTRLTVV.

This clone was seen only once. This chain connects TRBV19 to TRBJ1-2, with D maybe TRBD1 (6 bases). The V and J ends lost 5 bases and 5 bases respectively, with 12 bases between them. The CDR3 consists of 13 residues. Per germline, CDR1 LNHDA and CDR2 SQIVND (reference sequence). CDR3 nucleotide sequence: TGTGCCAGTAGTCCCGGACAGACTTATGGCTACACCTTC. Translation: CASSPGQTYGYTF.

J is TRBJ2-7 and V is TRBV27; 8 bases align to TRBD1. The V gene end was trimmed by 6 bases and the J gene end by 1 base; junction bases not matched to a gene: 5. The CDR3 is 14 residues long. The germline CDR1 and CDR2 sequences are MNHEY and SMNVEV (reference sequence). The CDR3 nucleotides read TGTGCCAGCAGGCGACAGGGGCAGTCCTACGAGCAGTACTTC. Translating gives CASRRQGQSYEQYF.

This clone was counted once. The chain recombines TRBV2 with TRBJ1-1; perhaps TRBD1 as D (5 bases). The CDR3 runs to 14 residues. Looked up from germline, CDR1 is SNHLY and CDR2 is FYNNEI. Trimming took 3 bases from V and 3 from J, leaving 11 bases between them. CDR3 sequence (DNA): TGTGCCAGCAGTGATCGACAGCTCTACACTGAAGCTTTCTTT. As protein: CASSDRQLYTEAFF. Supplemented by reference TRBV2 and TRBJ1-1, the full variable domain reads EPEVTQTPSHQVTQMGQEVILRCVPISNHLYFYWYRQILGQKVEFLVSFYNNEISEKSEIFDDQFSVERPDGSNFTLKIRSTKLEDSAMYFCASSDRQLYTEAFFGQGTRLTVV.

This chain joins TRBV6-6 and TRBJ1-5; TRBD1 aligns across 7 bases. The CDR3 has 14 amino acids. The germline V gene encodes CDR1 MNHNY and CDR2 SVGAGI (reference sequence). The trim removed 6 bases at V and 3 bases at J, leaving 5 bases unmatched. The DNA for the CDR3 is TGTGCCAGCAGGCCCCAGGGGGACAATCAGCCCCAGCATTTT. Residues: CASRPQGDNQPQHF.

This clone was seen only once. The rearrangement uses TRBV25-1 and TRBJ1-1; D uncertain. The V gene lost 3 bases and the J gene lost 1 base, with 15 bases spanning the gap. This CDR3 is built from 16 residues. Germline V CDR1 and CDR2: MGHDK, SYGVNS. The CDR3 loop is CASSDRLGGGNTEAFF. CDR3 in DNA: TGTGCCAGCAGTGACCGCCTCGGAGGAGGGAACACTGAAGCTTTCTTT.

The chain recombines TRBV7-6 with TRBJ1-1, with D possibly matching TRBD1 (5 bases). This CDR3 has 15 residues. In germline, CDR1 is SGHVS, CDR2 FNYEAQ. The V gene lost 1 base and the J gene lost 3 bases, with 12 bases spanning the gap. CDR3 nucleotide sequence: TGTGCCAGCAGCTTAGGCGGGGCTGGGGACACTGAAGCTTTCTTT. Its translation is CASSLGGAGDTEAFF.

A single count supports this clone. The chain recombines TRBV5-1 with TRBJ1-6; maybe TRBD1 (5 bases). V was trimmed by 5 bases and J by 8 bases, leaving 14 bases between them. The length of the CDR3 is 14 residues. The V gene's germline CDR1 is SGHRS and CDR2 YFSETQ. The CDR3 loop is CASSPGLGDSPLHF. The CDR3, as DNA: TGCGCCAGCAGTCCAGGGTTAGGAGATTCACCCCTCCACTTT.

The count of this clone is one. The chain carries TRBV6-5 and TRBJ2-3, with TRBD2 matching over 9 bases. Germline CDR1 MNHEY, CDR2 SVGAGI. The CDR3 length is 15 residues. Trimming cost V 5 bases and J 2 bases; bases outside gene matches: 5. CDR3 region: CASSTAGGATDTQYF. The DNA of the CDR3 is TGTGCCAGCAGTACAGCGGGGGGTGCCACAGATACGCAGTATTTT.

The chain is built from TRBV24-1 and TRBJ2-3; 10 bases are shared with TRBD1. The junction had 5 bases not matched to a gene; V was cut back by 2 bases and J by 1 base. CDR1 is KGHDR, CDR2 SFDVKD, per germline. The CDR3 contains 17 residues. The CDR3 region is CATSDYGTGDGTDTQYF. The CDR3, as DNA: TGTGCCACCAGTGATTACGGGACAGGGGACGGCACAGATACGCAGTATTTT.

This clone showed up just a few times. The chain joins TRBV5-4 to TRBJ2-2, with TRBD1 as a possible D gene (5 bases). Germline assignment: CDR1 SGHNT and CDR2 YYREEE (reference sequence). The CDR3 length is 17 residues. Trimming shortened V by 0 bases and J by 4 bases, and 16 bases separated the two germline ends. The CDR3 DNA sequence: TGTGCCAGCAGCTTGGGCGCCGACAGTGGGGTCACCGGGGAGCTGTTTTTT. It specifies CASSLGADSGVTGELFF. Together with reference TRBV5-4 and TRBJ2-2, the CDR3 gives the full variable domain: ETGVTQSPTHLIKTRGQQVTLRCSSQSGHNTVSWYQQALGQGPQFIFQYYREEENGRGNFPPRFSGLQFPNYSSELNVNALELDDSALYLCASSLGADSGVTGELFFGEGSRLTVL.

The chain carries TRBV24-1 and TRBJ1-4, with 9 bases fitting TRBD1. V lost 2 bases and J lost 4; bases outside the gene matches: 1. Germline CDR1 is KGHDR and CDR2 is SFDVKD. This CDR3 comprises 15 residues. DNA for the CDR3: TGTGCCACCAGTGATTCGGGACAGGGTAATGAAAAACTGTTTTTT. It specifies CATSDSGQGNEKLFF.

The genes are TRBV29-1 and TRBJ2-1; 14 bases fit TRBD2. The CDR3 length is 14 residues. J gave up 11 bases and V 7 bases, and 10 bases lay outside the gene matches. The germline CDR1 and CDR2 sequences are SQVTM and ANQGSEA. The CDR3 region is CSADAGLAGAKQFF. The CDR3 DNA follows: TGCAGCGCTGACGCGGGACTAGCGGGGGCTAAGCAGTTCTTC.

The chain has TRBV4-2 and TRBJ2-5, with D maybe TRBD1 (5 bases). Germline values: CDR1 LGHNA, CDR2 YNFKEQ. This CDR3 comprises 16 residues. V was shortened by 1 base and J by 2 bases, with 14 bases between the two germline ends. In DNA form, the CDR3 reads TGTGCCAGCAGCCAAGGTCTTAGCAGGGCTCAAGAGACCCAGTACTTC. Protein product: CASSQGLSRAQETQYF.

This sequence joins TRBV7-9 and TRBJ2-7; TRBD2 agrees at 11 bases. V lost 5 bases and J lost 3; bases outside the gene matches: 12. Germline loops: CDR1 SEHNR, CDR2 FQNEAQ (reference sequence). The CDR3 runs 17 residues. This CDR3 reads CASSPRGQGLADYEQYF. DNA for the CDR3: TGTGCCAGCAGCCCTAGGGGTCAGGGACTAGCGGACTACGAGCAGTACTTC. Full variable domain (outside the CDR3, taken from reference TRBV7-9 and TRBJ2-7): DTGVSQNPRHKITKRGQNVTFRCDPISEHNRLYWYRQTLGQGPEFLTYFQNEAQLEKSRLLSDRFSAERPKGSFSTLEIQRTEQGDSAMYLCASSPRGQGLADYEQYFGPGTRLTVT.

The CDR3 region is CATSRQVSNQPQHF. For the CDR3, the DNA is TGTGCCACCAGCAGACAGGTTAGCAATCAGCCCCAGCATTTT. The J gene is TRBJ1-5, the V gene TRBV15; D unresolved. Germline V gene data show CDR1 as LNHNV and CDR2 as YYDKDF (reference sequence). V was clipped by 2 bases and J by 0 bases, with 5 bases between them. The length of the CDR3 is 14 residues. The complete variable domain, with remaining parts taken from reference TRBV15 and TRBJ1-5, reads DAMVIQNPRYQVTQFGKPVTLSCSQTLNHNVMYWYQQKSSQAPKLLFHYYDKDFNNEADTPDNFQSRRPNTSFCFLDIRSPGLGDTAMYLCATSRQVSNQPQHFGDGTRLSIL.

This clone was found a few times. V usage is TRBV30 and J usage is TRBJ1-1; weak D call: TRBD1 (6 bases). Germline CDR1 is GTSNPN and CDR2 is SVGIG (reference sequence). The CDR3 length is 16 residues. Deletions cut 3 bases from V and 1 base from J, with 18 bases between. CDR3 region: CAWRDNGQGQNTEAFF. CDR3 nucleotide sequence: TGTGCCTGGAGAGACAACGGCCAGGGGCAGAACACTGAAGCTTTCTTT.

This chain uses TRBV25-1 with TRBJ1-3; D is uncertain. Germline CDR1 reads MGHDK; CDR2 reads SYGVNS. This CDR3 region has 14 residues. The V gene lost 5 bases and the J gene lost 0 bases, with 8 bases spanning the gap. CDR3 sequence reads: CASSYTYSGNTIYF. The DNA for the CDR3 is TGTGCCAGCAGTTATACCTACTCTGGAAACACCATATATTTT.